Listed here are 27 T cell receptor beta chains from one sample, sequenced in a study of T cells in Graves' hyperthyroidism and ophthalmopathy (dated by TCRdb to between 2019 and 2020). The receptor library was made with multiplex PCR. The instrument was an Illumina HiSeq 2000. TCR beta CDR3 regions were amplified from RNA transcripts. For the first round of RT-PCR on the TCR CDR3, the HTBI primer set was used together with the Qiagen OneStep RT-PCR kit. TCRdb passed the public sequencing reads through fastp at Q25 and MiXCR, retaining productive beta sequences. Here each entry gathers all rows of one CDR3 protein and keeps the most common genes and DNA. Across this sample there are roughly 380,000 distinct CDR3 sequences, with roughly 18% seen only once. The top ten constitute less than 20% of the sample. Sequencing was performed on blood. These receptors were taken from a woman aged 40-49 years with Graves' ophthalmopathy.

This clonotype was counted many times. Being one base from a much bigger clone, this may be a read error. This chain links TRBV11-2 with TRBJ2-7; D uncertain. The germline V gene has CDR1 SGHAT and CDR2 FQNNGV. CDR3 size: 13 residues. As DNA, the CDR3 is TGTGCCAGCAGCTTAGGACCAGCCTACGTGCAGTACTTC. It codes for CASSLGPAYVQYF.

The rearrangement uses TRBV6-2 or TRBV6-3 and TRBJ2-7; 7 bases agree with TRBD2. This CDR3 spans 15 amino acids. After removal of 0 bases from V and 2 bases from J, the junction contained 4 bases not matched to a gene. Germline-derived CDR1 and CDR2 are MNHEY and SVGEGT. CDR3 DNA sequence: TGTGCCAGCAGTTACTCGGGAGGGATGGCCTACGAGCAGTACTTC. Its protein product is CASSYSGGMAYEQYF.

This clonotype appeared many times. The chain's CDR3 is CASSLSTGGIKPQHF. In DNA form, the CDR3 reads TGTGCCAGCAGTTTATCAACAGGGGGGATCAAGCCCCAGCATTTT. The V call is TRBV28, the J call TRBJ1-5; 8 nucleotides agree with TRBD1. CDR1 MDHEN and CDR2 SYDVKM come from the germline V gene. Unmatched junction bases numbered 7, after V lost 1 base and J lost 8 bases. The CDR3 is 15 amino acids.

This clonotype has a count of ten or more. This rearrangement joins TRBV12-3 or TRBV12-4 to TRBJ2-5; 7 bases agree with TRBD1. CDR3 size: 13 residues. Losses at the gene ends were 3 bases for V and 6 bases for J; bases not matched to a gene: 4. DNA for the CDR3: TGTGCCAGCAGTTTTGGACAGGCACAGACCCAGTACTTC. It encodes CASSFGQAQTQYF.

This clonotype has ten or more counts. Here the CDR3 reads CASSDRWNGELFF. The CDR3, as DNA: TGTGCCAGCTCGGACAGGTGGAACGGGGAGCTGTTTTTT. V is TRBV12-3 or TRBV12-4 and J is TRBJ2-2; 7 bases are shared with TRBD1. The CDR3 spans 13 residues. V dropped 8 bases and J dropped 7; count of bases not matched to a gene: 7.

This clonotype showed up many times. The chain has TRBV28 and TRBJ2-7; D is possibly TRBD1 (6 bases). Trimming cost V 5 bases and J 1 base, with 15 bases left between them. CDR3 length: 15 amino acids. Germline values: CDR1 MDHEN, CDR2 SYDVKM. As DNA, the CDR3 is TGTGCCAGCAGTATTCACAGGGAAATTTCCTACGAGCAGTACTTC. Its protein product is CASSIHREISYEQYF.

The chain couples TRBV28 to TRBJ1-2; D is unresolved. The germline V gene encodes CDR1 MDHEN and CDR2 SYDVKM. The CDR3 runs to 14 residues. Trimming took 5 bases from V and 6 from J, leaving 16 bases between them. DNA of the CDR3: TGTGCCAGCAGTCACCATTGGTACACGGATGGCTACACCTTC. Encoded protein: CASSHHWYTDGYTF.

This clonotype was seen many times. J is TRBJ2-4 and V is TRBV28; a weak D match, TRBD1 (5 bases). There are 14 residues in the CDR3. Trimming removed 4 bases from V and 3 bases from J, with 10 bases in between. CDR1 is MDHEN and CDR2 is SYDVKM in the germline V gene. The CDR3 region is CASSYGQNKNIQYF. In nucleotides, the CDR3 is TGTGCCAGCAGTTATGGACAAAACAAAAACATTCAGTACTTC. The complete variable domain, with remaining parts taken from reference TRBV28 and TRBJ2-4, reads DVKVTQSSRYLVKRTGEKVFLECVQDMDHENMFWYRQDPGLGLRLIYFSYDVKMKEKGDIPEGYSVSREKKERFSLILESASTNQTSMYLCASSYGQNKNIQYFGAGTRLSVL.

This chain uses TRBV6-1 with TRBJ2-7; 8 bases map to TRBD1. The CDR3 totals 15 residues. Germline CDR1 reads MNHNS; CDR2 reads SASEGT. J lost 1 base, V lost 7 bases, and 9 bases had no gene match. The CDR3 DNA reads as TGTGCCAGCAAAAAGGACAGGGACTCATCCTACGAGCAGTACTTC. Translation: CASKKDRDSSYEQYF.

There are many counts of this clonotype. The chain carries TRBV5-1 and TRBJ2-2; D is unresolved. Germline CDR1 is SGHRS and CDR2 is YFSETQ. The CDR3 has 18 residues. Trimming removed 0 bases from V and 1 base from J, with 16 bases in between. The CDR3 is CASSLAPTSRRNTGELFF. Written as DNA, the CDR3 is TGCGCCAGCAGCTTGGCCCCGACTTCACGGAGGAACACCGGGGAGCTGTTTTTT.

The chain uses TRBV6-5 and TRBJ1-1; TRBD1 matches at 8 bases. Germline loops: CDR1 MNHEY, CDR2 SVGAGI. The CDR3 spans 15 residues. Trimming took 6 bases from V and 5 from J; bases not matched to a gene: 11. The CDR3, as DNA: TGTGCCAGCAGATATGGACAGGGAATGTGGACTGAAGCTTTCTTT. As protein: CASRYGQGMWTEAFF.

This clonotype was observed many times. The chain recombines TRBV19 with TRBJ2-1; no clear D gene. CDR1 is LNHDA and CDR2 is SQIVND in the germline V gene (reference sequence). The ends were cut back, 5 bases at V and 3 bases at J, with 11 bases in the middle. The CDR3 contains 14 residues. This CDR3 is CASSPTDHYNEQFF. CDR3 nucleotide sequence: TGTGCCAGTAGTCCCACTGACCACTACAATGAGCAGTTCTTC. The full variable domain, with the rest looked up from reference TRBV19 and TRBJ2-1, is DGGITQSPKYLFRKEGQNVTLSCEQNLNHDAMYWYRQDPGQGLRLIYYSQIVNDFQKGDIAEGYSVSREKKESFPLTVTSAQKNPTAFYLCASSPTDHYNEQFFGPGTRLTVL.

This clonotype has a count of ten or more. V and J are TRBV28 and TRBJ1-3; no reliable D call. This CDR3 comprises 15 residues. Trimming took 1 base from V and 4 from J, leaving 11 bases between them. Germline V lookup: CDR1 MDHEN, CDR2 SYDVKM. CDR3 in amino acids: CASSLSVSLGNTIYF. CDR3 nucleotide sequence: TGTGCCAGCAGTTTATCGGTCAGTCTCGGAAACACCATATATTTT.

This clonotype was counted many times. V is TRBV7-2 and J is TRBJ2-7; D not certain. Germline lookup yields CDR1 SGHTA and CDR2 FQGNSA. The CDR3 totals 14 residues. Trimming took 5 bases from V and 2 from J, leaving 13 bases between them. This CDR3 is CASSPTWPPYEQYF. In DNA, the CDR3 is TGTGCCAGCAGCCCCACCTGGCCCCCCTACGAGCAGTACTTC.

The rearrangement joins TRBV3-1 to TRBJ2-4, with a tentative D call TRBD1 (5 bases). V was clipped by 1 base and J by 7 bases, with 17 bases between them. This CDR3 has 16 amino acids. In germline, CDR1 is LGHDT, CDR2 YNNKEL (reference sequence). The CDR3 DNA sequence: TGTGCCAGCAGCCAAGCAAATGGGGCGCTGAGGAACATTCAGTACTTC. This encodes CASSQANGALRNIQYF.

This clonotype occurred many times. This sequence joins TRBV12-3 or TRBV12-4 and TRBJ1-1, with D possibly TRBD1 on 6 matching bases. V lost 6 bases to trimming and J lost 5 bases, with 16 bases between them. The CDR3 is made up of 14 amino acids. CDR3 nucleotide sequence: TGTGCCAGCAGACTAACAGGGTTGAGGACTGAAGCTTTCTTT. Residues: CASRLTGLRTEAFF.

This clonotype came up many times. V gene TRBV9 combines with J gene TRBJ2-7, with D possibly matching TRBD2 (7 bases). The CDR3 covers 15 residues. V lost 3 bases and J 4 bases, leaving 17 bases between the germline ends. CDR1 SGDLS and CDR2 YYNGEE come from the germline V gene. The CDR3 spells CASSAGGGAGYEQYF. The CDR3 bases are TGTGCCAGCAGCGCCGGAGGGGGGGCTGGTTACGAGCAGTACTTC.

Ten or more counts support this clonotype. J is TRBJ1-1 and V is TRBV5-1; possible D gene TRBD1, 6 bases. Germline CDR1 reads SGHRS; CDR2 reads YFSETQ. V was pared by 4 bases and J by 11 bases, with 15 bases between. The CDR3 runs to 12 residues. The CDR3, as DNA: TGCGCCAGCAGCGAAACAGGGAATGGGGCTTTCTTT. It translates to CASSETGNGAFF. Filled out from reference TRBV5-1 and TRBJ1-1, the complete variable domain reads KAGVTQTPRYLIKTRGQQVTLSCSPISGHRSVSWYQQTPGQGLQFLFEYFSETQRNKGNFPGRFSGRQFSNSRSEMNVSTLELGDSALYLCASSETGNGAFFGQGTRLTVV.

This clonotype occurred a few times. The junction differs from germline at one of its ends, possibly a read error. CDR3 sequence reads: CASSESSHSSLYGYIF. Written as DNA, the CDR3 is TGTGCCAGCAGTGAGTCCAGCCATTCCTCCCTCTATGGCTACATCTTC. The chain combines TRBV2 with TRBJ1-2; D ambiguous. The CDR3 length is 16 residues. Germline CDR1 reads SNHLY; CDR2 reads FYNNEI. The full variable domain, its missing parts supplied by reference TRBV2 and TRBJ1-2, is EPEVTQTPSHQVTQMGQEVILRCVPISNHLYFYWYRQILGQKVEFLVSFYNNEISEKSEIFDDQFSVERPDGSNFTLKIRSTKLEDSAMYFCASSESSHSSLYGYIFGSGTRLTVV.

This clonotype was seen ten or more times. The CDR3 DNA reads as TGTGCCAGCAGCCTACAGGGAATTAATCAGCCCCAGCATTTT. Translating it yields CASSLQGINQPQHF. This sequence joins TRBV12-3 or TRBV12-4 and TRBJ1-5; TRBD1 might be the D (6 bases). This CDR3 is 14 amino acids long. Trimming removed 6 bases at V and 4 bases at J, with 13 bases between.

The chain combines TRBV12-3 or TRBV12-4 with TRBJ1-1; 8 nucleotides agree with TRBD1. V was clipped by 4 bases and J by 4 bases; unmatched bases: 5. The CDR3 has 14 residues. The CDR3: CASSSNRGSTEAFF. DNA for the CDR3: TGTGCCAGCAGTTCAAACAGGGGGTCCACTGAAGCTTTCTTT.

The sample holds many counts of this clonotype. The chain's CDR3 is CASRLSGAPLNEQYF. The CDR3 DNA reads as TGTGCCAGCAGACTATCCGGGGCTCCCCTTAACGAGCAGTACTTC. The V call is TRBV28, the J call TRBJ2-7; tentatively, D is TRBD1 or TRBD2 (5 bases each). V lost 6 bases, J lost 5 bases, and 20 bases lay in between. Germline V gene lookup returns CDR1 MDHEN and CDR2 SYDVKM. The CDR3 loop spans 15 amino acids.

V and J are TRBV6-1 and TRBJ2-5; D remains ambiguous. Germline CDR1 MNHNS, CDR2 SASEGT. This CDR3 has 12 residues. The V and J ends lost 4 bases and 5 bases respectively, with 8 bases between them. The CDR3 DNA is TGTGCCAGCAGTGTACAGACTGAGACCCAGTACTTC. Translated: CASSVQTETQYF.

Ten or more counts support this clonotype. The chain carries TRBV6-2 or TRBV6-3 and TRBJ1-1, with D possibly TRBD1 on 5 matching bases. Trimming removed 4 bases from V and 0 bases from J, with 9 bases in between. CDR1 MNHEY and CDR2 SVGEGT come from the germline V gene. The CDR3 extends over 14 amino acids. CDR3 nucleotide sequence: TGTGCCAGCAGTTCCGACAGCATGAACACTGAAGCTTTCTTT. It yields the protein CASSSDSMNTEAFF.

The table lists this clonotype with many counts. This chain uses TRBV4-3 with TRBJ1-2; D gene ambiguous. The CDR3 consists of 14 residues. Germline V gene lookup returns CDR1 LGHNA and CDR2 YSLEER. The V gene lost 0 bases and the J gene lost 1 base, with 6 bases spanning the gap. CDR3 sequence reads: CASSQENSNYGYTF. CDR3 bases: TGCGCCAGCAGCCAAGAAAACAGTAACTATGGCTACACCTTC.

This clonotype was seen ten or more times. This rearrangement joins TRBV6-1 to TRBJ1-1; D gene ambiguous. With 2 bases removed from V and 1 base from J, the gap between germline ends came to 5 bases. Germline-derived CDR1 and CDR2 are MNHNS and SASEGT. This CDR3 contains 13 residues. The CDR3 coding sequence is TGTGCCAGCAGTGAAAAGGGGAACACTGAAGCTTTCTTT. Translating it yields CASSEKGNTEAFF.

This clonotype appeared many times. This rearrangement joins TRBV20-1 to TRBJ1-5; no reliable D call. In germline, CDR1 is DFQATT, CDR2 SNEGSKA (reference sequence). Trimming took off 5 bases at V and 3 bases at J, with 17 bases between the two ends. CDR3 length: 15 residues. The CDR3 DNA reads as TGCAGTGCTTCCCCCGCCCGCCGAAACAATCAGCCCCAGCATTTT. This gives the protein CSASPARRNNQPQHF.